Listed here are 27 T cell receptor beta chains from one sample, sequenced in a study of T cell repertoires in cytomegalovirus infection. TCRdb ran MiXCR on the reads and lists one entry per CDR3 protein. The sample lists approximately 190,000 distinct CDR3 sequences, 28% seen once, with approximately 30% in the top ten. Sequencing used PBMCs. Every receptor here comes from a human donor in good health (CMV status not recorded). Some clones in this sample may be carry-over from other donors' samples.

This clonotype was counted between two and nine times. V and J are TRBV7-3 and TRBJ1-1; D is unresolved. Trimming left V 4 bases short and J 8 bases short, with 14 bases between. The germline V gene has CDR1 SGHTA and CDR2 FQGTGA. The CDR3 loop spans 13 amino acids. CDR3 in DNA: TGTGCCAGCAGCTCTCAATGGGGTGGCGAAGCTTTCTTT. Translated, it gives CASSSQWGGEAFF.

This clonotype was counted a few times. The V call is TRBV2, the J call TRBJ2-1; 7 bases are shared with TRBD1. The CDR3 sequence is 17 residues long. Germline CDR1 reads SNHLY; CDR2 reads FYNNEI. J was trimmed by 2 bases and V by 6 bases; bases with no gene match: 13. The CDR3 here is CASSPGQRTGPYNEQFF. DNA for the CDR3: TGTGCCAGCAGCCCGGGACAGCGGACCGGCCCCTACAATGAGCAGTTCTTC.

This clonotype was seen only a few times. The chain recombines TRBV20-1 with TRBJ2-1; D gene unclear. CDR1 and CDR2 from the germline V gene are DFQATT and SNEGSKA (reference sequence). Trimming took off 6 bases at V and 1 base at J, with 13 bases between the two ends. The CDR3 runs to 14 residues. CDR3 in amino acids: CSAHGVLSYNEQFF. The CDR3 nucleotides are TGCAGTGCCCATGGGGTTTTGTCCTACAATGAGCAGTTCTTC.

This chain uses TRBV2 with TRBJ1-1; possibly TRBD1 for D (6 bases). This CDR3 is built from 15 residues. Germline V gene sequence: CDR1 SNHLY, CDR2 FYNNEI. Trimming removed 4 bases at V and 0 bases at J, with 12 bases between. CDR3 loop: CASSVRGMMNTEAFF. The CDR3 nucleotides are TGTGCCAGCAGTGTAAGGGGGATGATGAACACTGAAGCTTTCTTT.

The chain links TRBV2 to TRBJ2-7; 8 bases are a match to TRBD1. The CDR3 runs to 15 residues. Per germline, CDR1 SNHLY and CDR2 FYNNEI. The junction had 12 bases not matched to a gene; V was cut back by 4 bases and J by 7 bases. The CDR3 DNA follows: TGTGCCAGCAGTGCCGGACAGGGTGCTCTTCGGGAGCAGTACTTC. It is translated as CASSAGQGALREQYF. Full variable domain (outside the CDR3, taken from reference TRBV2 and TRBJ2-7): EPEVTQTPSHQVTQMGQEVILRCVPISNHLYFYWYRQILGQKVEFLVSFYNNEISEKSEIFDDQFSVERPDGSNFTLKIRSTKLEDSAMYFCASSAGQGALREQYFGPGTRLTVT.

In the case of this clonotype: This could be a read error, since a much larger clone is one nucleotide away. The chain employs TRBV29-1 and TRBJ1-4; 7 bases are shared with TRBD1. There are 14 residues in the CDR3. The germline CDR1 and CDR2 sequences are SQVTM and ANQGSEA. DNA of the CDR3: TGCAGCGTTATGACAGGAGGAGGGACAGAAAAACTGCTTTTT. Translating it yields CSVMTGGGTEKLLF.

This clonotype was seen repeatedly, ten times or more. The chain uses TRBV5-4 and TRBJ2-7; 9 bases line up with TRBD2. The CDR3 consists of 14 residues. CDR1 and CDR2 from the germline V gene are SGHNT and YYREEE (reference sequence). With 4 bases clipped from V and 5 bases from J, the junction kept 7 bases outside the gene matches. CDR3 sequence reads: CASSPGLARNEQYF. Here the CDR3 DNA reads TGTGCCAGCAGCCCCGGACTAGCGAGAAACGAGCAGTACTTC.

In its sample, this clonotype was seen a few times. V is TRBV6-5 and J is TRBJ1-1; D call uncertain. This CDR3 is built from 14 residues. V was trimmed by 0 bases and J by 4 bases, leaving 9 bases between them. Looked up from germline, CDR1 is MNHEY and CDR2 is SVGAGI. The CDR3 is CASSYSSRGTEAFF. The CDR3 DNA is TGTGCCAGCAGTTACTCGTCAAGAGGCACTGAAGCTTTCTTT.

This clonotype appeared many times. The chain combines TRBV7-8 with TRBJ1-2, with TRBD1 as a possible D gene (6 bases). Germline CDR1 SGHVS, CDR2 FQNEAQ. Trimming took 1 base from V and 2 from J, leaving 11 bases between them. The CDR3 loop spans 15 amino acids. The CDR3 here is CASSLGDNSNYGYTF. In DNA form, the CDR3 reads TGTGCCAGCAGCTTAGGGGACAACTCAAACTATGGCTACACCTTC. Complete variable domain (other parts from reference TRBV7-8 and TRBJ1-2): GAGVSQSPRYKVAKRGQDVALRCDPISGHVSLFWYQQALGQGPEFLTYFQNEAQLDKSGLPSDRFFAERPEGSVSTLKIQRTQQEDSAVYLCASSLGDNSNYGYTFGSGTRLTVV.

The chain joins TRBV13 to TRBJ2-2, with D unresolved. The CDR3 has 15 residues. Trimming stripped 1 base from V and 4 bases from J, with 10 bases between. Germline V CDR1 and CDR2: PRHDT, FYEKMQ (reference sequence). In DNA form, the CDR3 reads TGTGCCAGCAGCTTAGACGGCAGAATCACCGGGGAGCTGTTTTTT. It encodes CASSLDGRITGELFF.

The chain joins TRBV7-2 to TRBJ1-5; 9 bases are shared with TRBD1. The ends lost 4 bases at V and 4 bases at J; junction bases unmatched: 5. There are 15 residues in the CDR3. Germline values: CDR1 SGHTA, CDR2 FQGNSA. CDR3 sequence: CASSSGQGNNQPQHF. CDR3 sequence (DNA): TGTGCCAGCAGCTCCGGACAGGGGAATAATCAGCCCCAGCATTTT.

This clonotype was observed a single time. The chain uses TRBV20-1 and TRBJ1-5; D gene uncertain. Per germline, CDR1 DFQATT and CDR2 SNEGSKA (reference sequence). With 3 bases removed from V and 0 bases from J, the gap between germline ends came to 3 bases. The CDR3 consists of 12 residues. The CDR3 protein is CSASHSNQPQHF. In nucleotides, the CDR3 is TGCAGTGCTAGTCATAGCAATCAGCCCCAGCATTTT.

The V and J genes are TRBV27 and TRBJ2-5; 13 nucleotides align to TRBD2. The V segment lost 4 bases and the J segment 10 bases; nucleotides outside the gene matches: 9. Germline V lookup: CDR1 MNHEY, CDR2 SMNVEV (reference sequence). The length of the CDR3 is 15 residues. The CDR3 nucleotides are TGTGCCAGCAGTTCCGAGACTAGCGGGGGGATGAGCCAGTACTTC. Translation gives CASSSETSGGMSQYF.

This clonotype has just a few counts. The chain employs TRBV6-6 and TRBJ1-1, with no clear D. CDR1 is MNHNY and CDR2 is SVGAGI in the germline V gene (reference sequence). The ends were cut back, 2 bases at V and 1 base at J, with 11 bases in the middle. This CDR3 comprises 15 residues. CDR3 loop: CASSYGTDGNTEAFF. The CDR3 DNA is TGTGCCAGCAGTTACGGAACGGACGGGAACACTGAAGCTTTCTTT.

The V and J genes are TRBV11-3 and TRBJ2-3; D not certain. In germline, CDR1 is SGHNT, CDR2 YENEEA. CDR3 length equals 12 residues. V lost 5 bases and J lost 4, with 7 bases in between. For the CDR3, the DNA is TGTGCCAGCAGCACATGGGCAGATACGCAGTATTTT. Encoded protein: CASSTWADTQYF.

The CDR3 sequence: CASRHSPSGGRYQETQYF. The CDR3 nucleotides are TGTGCCAGCAGGCATTCACCTAGCGGGGGACGGTACCAAGAGACCCAGTACTTC. This sequence joins TRBV7-6 and TRBJ2-5; 10 nucleotides agree with TRBD2. After removal of 6 bases from V and 0 bases from J, the junction contained 13 bases not matched to a gene. The CDR3 has 18 residues. Germline V gives CDR1 SGHVS, CDR2 FNYEAQ.

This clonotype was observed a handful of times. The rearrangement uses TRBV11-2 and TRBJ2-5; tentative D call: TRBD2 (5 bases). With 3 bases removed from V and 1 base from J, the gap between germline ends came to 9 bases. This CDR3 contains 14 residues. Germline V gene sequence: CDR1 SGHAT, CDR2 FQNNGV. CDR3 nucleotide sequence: TGTGCCAGCAGCTTTTCCAGCGGCCAAGAGACCCAGTACTTC. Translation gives CASSFSSGQETQYF.

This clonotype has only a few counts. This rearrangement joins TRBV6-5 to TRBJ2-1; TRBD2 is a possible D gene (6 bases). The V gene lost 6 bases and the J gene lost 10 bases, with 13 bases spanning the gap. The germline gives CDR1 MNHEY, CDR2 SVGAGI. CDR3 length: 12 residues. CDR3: CASSSTSGEQFF. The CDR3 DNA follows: TGTGCCAGCAGCTCGACTAGTGGGGAGCAGTTCTTC.

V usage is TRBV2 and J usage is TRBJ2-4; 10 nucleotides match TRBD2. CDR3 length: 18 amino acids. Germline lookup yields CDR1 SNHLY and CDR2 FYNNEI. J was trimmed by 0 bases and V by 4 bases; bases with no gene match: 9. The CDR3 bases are TGTGCCAGCAGTGGAAGCGGGGGGGCCAATGTAGCCAAAAACATTCAGTACTTC. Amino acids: CASSGSGGANVAKNIQYF.

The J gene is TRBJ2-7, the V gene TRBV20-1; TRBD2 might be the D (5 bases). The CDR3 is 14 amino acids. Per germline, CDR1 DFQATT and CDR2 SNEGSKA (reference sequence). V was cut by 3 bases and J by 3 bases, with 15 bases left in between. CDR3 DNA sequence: TGCAGTGCTAGTCGAAGCGGAGCATTCTACGAGCAGTACTTC. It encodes CSASRSGAFYEQYF.

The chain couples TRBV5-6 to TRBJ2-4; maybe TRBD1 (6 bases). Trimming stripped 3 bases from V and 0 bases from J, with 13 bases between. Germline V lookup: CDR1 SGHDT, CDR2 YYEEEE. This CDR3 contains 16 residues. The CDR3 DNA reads TGTGCCAGCAGCTATAGACAGGTGATAGCCAAAAACATTCAGTACTTC. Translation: CASSYRQVIAKNIQYF.

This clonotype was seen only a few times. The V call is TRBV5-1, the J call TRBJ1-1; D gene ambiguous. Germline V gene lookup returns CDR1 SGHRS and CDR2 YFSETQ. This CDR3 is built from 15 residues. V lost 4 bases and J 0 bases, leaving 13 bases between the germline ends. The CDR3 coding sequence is TGCGCCAGCAGCCCGTCGGCTCCGATGAACACTGAAGCTTTCTTT. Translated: CASSPSAPMNTEAFF.

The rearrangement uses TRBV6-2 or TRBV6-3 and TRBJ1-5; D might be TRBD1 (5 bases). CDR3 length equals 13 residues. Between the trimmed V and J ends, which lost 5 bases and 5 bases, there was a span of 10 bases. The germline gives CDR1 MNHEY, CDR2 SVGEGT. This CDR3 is CASSGGTYQPQHF. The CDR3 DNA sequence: TGTGCCAGCAGTGGGGGGACCTATCAGCCCCAGCATTTT.

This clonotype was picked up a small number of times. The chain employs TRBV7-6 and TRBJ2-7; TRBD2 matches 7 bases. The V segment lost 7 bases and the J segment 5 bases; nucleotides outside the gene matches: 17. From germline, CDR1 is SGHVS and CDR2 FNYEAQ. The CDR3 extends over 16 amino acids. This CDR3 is CASTLLAAGDLDEQYF. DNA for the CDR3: TGTGCCAGCACCCTGTTGGCCGCGGGGGACCTGGACGAGCAGTACTTC.

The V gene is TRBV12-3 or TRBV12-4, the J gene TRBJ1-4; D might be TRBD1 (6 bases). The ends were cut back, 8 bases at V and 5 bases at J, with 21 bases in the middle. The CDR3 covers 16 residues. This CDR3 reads CASALRLEGGNEKLFF. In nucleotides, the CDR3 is TGTGCCAGCGCCTTGCGACTGGAGGGGGGGAATGAAAAACTGTTTTTT.

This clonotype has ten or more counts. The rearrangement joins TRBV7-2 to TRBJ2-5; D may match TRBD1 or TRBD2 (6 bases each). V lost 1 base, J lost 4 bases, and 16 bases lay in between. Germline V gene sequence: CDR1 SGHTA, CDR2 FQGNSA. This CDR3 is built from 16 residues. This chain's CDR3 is CASSLVGGGVGETQYF. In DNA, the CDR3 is TGTGCCAGCAGCTTAGTCGGAGGGGGAGTAGGAGAGACCCAGTACTTC.

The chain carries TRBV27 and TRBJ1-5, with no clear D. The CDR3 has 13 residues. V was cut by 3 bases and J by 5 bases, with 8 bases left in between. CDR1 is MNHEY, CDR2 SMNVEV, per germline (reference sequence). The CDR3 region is CASSFRRYQPQHF. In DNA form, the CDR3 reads TGTGCCAGCAGTTTCCGGCGCTATCAGCCCCAGCATTTT.